A selection of T cell receptor beta chains follows, all from one sample in a study of T cell repertoires in ileal Crohn's disease. The repertoire was sequenced with immunoSEQ multiplex PCR; TCRdb's copy has only in-frame clones and lacks some. The sample shows around 3,700 clones, roughly 80% of them seen only once. The specimen was CD4+ T cells sorted from the ileum. The receptor source for this set is an adult with Crohn's disease. CDR3s include the opening cysteine and the closing phenylalanine or tryptophan.

j_gene | v_gene | CDR3aa
TRBJ1-2 | TRBV5-4 | CASSLGIQDYGYTF
TRBJ2-5 | TRBV11-2 | CASSTRTSGVETQYF
TRBJ2-2 | TRBV11-3 | CASSKDRYTGELFF
TRBJ2-3 | TRBV7-9 | CASSLGGHTDTQYF
TRBJ1-1 | TRBV19 | CASILRGSDTEAFF
TRBJ2-3 | TRBV6-6 | CASSGRDRGRYF
TRBJ2-1 | TRBV7-3 | CASSFSLVNEQFF
TRBJ2-7 | TRBV30 | CAWSTGGAREQYF
TRBJ2-2 | TRBV28 | CASSGRTMGTGELFF
TRBJ1-2 | TRBV7-8 | CASSSYGRTATNYGYTF
TRBJ2-1 | TRBV4-2 | CASTRGAYNEQFF
TRBJ1-2 | TRBV11-1 | CASSPTTGGYGYTF
TRBJ2-1 | TRBV2 | CASLGDRGIDEQFF
TRBJ1-3 | TRBV18 | CASSFGQNSGNTIYF
TRBJ1-1 | TRBV11-2 | CASSSITGGNTEAFF
TRBJ2-2 | TRBV7-3 | CASSAQAGGEYGELFF
TRBJ2-3 | TRBV5-6 | CATLRDFTDTQYF
TRBJ2-7 | TRBV6-1 | CASSESGSRSSYEQYF
TRBJ2-2 | TRBV7-3 | CASSSGLAGGPGTGELFF
TRBJ1-1 | TRBV18 | CASSPRGETEAFF
TRBJ1-4 | TRBV18 | CASSPSTGITNEKLFF
TRBJ2-2 | TRBV19 | CASSIRLAGGPDTGELFF
TRBJ2-2 | TRBV6-6 | CASRFQGNAGELFF
TRBJ2-3 | TRBV14 | CASSFNRRDTQYF
TRBJ2-7 | TRBV18 | CASSPPGGPYEQYF
TRBJ2-1 | TRBV5-5 | CASSLLGQTFGNEQFF
TRBJ1-2 | TRBV27 | CASSFRGSYGYTF
TRBJ1-1 | TRBV6-6 | CASTQQGDTEAFF
TRBJ2-5 | TRBV5-1 | CASSLVPRGGSETQYF
TRBJ1-1 | TRBV15 | CATSPGGERTEAFF
TRBJ1-2 | TRBV4-1 | CASSETGVDNYGYTF
TRBJ2-5 | TRBV11-3 | CASSSGRGVQETQYF
TRBJ1-2 | TRBV7-2 | CASSPRTGTHYGYTF
TRBJ1-1 | TRBV14 | CASSRNRGTTEAFF
TRBJ2-3 | TRBV4-2 | CASSQEGLAGLTDTQYF
TRBJ2-3 | TRBV29-1 | CSVVDTRASTDTQYF
TRBJ1-1 | TRBV5-1 | CASSFKGAGMNTEAFF
TRBJ2-3 | TRBV5-4 | CASSWLAGGGADTQYF
TRBJ1-2 | TRBV7-2 | CASSRRGDSRATNYGYTF
TRBJ1-2 | TRBV11-2 | CASSFPQGVYGYTF
TRBJ1-5 | TRBV28 | CASSFRQGAVGQPQHF
TRBJ1-5 | TRBV2 | CASSMSRVNQPQHF